The 27 T cell receptor beta chains in this list originate from one sample, sequenced in a study of T-cell memory formation after mild COVID-19. TCRdb recomputed calls from the 5' RACE reads with MiXCR, one row per CDR3 protein. Of approximately 430,000 distinct CDR3 sequences in the sample, around a quarter were seen once. The sequenced sample consisted of PBMCs or a T cell subset sorted from them (not recorded which). These receptors all come from an adult woman who had mild COVID-19 (a few samples of this study predate the infection). Cell type and time point are not known.

In DNA, the CDR3 is TGTGCCAGCAGCCGCGGGGGAGGTTACTCCTACGAGCAGTACTTC. Amino acid sequence: CASSRGGGYSYEQYF. V and J are TRBV7-8 and TRBJ2-7; 7 bases fit TRBD2. The CDR3 length is 15 residues. CDR1 and CDR2 from the germline V gene are SGHVS and FQNEAQ. Trimming took 5 bases from V and 0 from J; bases not matched to a gene: 7.

The J gene is TRBJ1-2, the V gene TRBV20-1, with 7 bases identical to TRBD1. Germline V gene lookup returns CDR1 DFQATT and CDR2 SNEGSKA (reference sequence). The CDR3 length is 14 residues. CDR3: CSPGGQKTNYGYTF. DNA for the CDR3: TGCAGCCCCGGGGGACAGAAAACTAACTATGGCTACACCTTC.

The chain couples TRBV30 to TRBJ1-1; weak D call: TRBD1 (5 bases). The CDR3 runs to 13 residues. Trimming removed 3 bases at V and 7 bases at J, with 15 bases between. CDR1 is GTSNPN, CDR2 SVGIG, per germline (reference sequence). CDR3 in amino acids: CAWSRGEALEAFF. CDR3 nucleotides: TGTGCCTGGAGCCGAGGGGAGGCCCTTGAAGCTTTCTTT.

This clonotype showed up just a few times. The V and J genes are TRBV20-1 and TRBJ2-6; 9 bases agree with TRBD1. The CDR3 runs to 16 residues. V shed 5 bases, J shed 4 bases, and the junction held 9 bases outside the gene matches. The V gene's germline CDR1 is DFQATT and CDR2 SNEGSKA (reference sequence). The CDR3 DNA follows: TGCAGTGCTGACAGTCGGACAGGGGACGGGGCCAACGTCCTGACTTTC. Its protein product is CSADSRTGDGANVLTF.

Only a few counts were recorded for this clonotype. The chain is built from TRBV5-1 and TRBJ2-6; D unresolved. The CDR3 length is 12 residues. Between the trimmed V and J ends, which lost 5 bases and 4 bases, there was a span of 4 bases. Germline CDR1 reads SGHRS; CDR2 reads YFSETQ. CDR3 amino acids: CASRGGANVLTF. The CDR3 DNA follows: TGCGCCAGCAGAGGGGGGGCCAACGTCCTGACTTTC.

This clonotype was counted ten times or more. CDR3 loop: CASSPGQLNTEAFF. In nucleotides, the CDR3 is TGTGCCAGCAGCCCGGGACAGTTGAACACTGAAGCTTTCTTT. The chain employs TRBV12-3 or TRBV12-4 and TRBJ1-1, with TRBD1 matching over 7 bases. CDR3 size: 14 residues. The V segment lost 6 bases and the J segment 0 bases; nucleotides outside the gene matches: 4.

This chain uses TRBV7-3 with TRBJ2-1; 10 nucleotides align to TRBD2. Trimming at V came to 5 bases and at J to 7 bases, leaving 8 bases not matched to a gene. Germline CDR1 reads SGHTA; CDR2 reads FQGTGA. There are 15 residues in the CDR3. Here the CDR3 DNA reads TGTGCCAGCAGCCCTAGCGGGAGTACCGATAATGAGCAGTTCTTC. This codes for CASSPSGSTDNEQFF. The full variable domain, in which reference TRBV7-3 and TRBJ2-1 provide the parts outside the CDR3, is GAGVSQTPSNKVTEKGKYVELRCDPISGHTALYWYRQSLGQGPEFLIYFQGTGAADDSGLPNDRFFAVRPEGSVSTLKIQRTERGDSAVYLCASSPSGSTDNEQFFGPGTRLTVL.

The rearrangement uses TRBV12-3 or TRBV12-4 and TRBJ1-1, with 12 positions matching TRBD1. Trimming took 6 bases from V and 5 from J; bases not matched to a gene: 4. This CDR3 contains 14 residues. As DNA, the CDR3 is TGTGCCAGCAGACGGGACAGGGGGCGGACTGAAGCTTTCTTT. It specifies CASRRDRGRTEAFF.

The chain combines TRBV5-6 with TRBJ2-5; D remains ambiguous. Trimming stripped 2 bases from V and 0 bases from J, with 5 bases between. CDR1 and CDR2 (germline): SGHDT, YYEEEE. This CDR3 is 13 amino acids long. This chain's CDR3 is CASSLRNQETQYF. The DNA of the CDR3 is TGTGCCAGCAGCTTAAGGAACCAAGAGACCCAGTACTTC.

Ten or more counts support this clonotype. The rearrangement links TRBV12-3 or TRBV12-4 to TRBJ2-1; the match to TRBD1 covers 7 bases. V shed 5 bases, J shed 8 bases, and the junction held 15 bases outside the gene matches. CDR3 length: 16 amino acids. The CDR3 coding sequence is TGTGCCAGCAGTATGGGACAGTTCCCCGCATCATATGAGCAGTTCTTC. Residues: CASSMGQFPASYEQFF.

This chain links TRBV2 with TRBJ2-1; 11 nucleotides align to TRBD2. The CDR3 totals 15 residues. Per germline, CDR1 SNHLY and CDR2 FYNNEI. With V trimmed by 5 bases and J by 8 bases, 8 bases remained unmatched. As DNA, the CDR3 is TGTGCCAGCAGTCCCTGGACTAGCGGGTCAGATGAGCAGTTCTTC. Encoded protein: CASSPWTSGSDEQFF.

The chain joins TRBV25-1 to TRBJ1-3; no clear D gene. The germline gives CDR1 MGHDK, CDR2 SYGVNS. The CDR3 is made up of 12 amino acids. Trimming shortened V by 10 bases and J by 4 bases, and 11 bases separated the two germline ends. For the CDR3, the DNA is TGTGCCACGGAGAGGACCGGAAACACCATATATTTT. This translates into CATERTGNTIYF.

This clonotype was seen a few times. The chain has TRBV7-6 and TRBJ2-1, with 12 bases that match TRBD2. The CDR3 spans 17 residues. CDR1 and CDR2 from the germline V gene are SGHVS and FNYEAQ. V lost 4 bases, J lost 0 bases, and 4 bases stayed unmatched. The DNA of the CDR3 is TGTGCCAGCAGCTGGAGACTAGCGGGGGCCTCCTACAATGAGCAGTTCTTC. Encoded protein: CASSWRLAGASYNEQFF. The full variable domain, with the rest looked up from reference TRBV7-6 and TRBJ2-1, is GAGVSQSPRYKVTKRGQDVALRCDPISGHVSLYWYRQALGQGPEFLTYFNYEAQQDKSGLPNDRFSAERPEGSISTLTIQRTEQRDSAMYRCASSWRLAGASYNEQFFGPGTRLTVL.

V usage is TRBV20-1 and J usage is TRBJ1-1, with D tentatively TRBD1 (5 bases). Germline V gives CDR1 DFQATT, CDR2 SNEGSKA (reference sequence). The CDR3 runs to 11 residues. In nucleotides, the CDR3 is TGCAGGGCGGGGGAGAACACTGAAGCTTTCTTT. It is translated as CRAGENTEAFF.

V and J are TRBV5-1 and TRBJ2-1; D unresolved. Germline assignment: CDR1 SGHRS and CDR2 YFSETQ. Trimming removed 0 bases from V and 5 bases from J, with 9 bases in between. This CDR3 comprises 14 residues. CDR3 nucleotides: TGCGCCAGCAGCTTGGCCTTGGGAAACAATGAGCAGTTCTTC. Translated: CASSLALGNNEQFF.

This clonotype was found a few times. This chain uses TRBV27 with TRBJ2-7, with TRBD2 identical over 8 bases. The CDR3 loop spans 14 amino acids. From germline, CDR1 is MNHEY and CDR2 SMNVEV (reference sequence). With 1 base clipped from V and 7 bases from J, the junction kept 6 bases outside the gene matches. Written as DNA, the CDR3 is TGTGCCAGCAGTTTATGGCTAACTAGCGGTGAGCAGTACTTC. Translating it yields CASSLWLTSGEQYF.

This clonotype was observed a handful of times. The rearrangement links TRBV7-6 to TRBJ2-3; tentatively, D is TRBD1 (6 bases). This CDR3 has 15 amino acids. The germline CDR1 and CDR2 sequences are SGHVS and FNYEAQ. Trimming took off 7 bases at V and 2 bases at J, with 16 bases between the two ends. The CDR3 protein is CASTPGHRLTDTQYF. In DNA form, the CDR3 reads TGTGCCAGCACTCCGGGACACCGCCTCACAGATACGCAGTATTTT.

The chain couples TRBV4-2 to TRBJ1-3; TRBD1 is a possible D gene (5 bases). The germline CDR1 and CDR2 sequences are LGHNA and YNFKEQ. This CDR3 is 17 amino acids long. Trimming pared 0 bases from V and 0 bases from J, leaving 12 bases between. This CDR3 is CASSQEGRTHSGNTIYF. For the CDR3, the DNA is TGTGCCAGCAGCCAAGAAGGAAGGACACACTCTGGAAACACCATATATTTT.

The chain carries TRBV24-1 and TRBJ2-3, with 7 bases fitting TRBD1. The germline V gene has CDR1 KGHDR and CDR2 SFDVKD. Trimming at V came to 7 bases and at J to 0 bases, leaving 0 bases not matched to a gene. This CDR3 has 13 residues. This chain's CDR3 is CATRDRSTDTQYF. The DNA for the CDR3 is TGTGCCACCAGGGACAGGAGCACAGATACGCAGTATTTT.

V usage is TRBV5-4 and J usage is TRBJ1-2; 9 bases are shared with TRBD1. The CDR3 totals 15 residues. Germline CDR1 reads SGHNT; CDR2 reads YYREEE (reference sequence). The ends lost 0 bases at V and 5 bases at J; junction bases unmatched: 5. In nucleotides, the CDR3 is TGTGCCAGCAGCTTGGGCACAGGGGGCTGGTATGGCTACACCTTC. It encodes CASSLGTGGWYGYTF.

This clonotype showed up just a few times. The chain links TRBV30 to TRBJ2-3, with 7 bases matching TRBD1. With 2 bases clipped from V and 2 bases from J, the junction kept 7 bases outside the gene matches. CDR1 GTSNPN and CDR2 SVGIG come from the germline V gene (reference sequence). The CDR3 spans 15 residues. The CDR3 DNA follows: TGTGCCTGGAGTAGAGGGGACAGCGACACAGATACGCAGTATTTT. Amino acids: CAWSRGDSDTDTQYF.

V and J are TRBV20-1 and TRBJ2-5, with TRBD2 identical over 8 bases. Trimming cost V 5 bases and J 5 bases; bases outside gene matches: 10. The CDR3 is made up of 14 amino acids. The germline CDR1 and CDR2 sequences are DFQATT and SNEGSKA (reference sequence). CDR3 protein: CSAFSGTGGETQYF. Here the CDR3 DNA reads TGCAGTGCTTTTAGCGGCACGGGAGGGGAGACCCAGTACTTC.

This clonotype appeared a few times. This chain links TRBV6-2 or TRBV6-3 with TRBJ1-1, with D possibly TRBD1 on 5 matching bases. CDR3 size: 15 residues. Trimming removed 5 bases from V and 0 bases from J, with 13 bases in between. Germline loops: CDR1 MNHEY, CDR2 SVGEGT. The DNA of the CDR3 is TGTGCCAGCAGTCCTGTTGGGGCGGTGAACACTGAAGCTTTCTTT. Translated: CASSPVGAVNTEAFF.

This chain links TRBV7-2 with TRBJ2-7, with D tentatively TRBD1 (5 bases). Trimming removed 6 bases from V and 0 bases from J, with 15 bases in between. Germline V gene data show CDR1 as SGHTA and CDR2 as FQGNSA. This CDR3 has 15 amino acids. CDR3 bases: TGTGCCAGCAGGGATCCTCGACAGCACTCCTACGAGCAGTACTTC. This translates into CASRDPRQHSYEQYF.

There are a few counts of this clonotype. The rearrangement joins TRBV18 to TRBJ2-7; D perhaps matches TRBD2 (6 bases). The germline V and J ends were trimmed by 6 bases and 1 base, with 13 bases remaining between them. CDR3 length: 14 residues. Germline loops: CDR1 KGHSH, CDR2 LQKENI. The CDR3 sequence is CASSPIGGSYEQYF. The CDR3 DNA sequence: TGTGCCAGCTCCCCGATTGGAGGGTCCTACGAGCAGTACTTC. The full variable domain, with the rest looked up from reference TRBV18 and TRBJ2-7, is NAGVMQNPRHLVRRRGQEARLRCSPMKGHSHVYWYRQLPEEGLKFMVYLQKENIIDESGMPKERFSAEFPKEGPSILRIQQVVRGDSAAYFCASSPIGGSYEQYFGPGTRLTVT.

In this sample, this clonotype turned up a few times. The CDR3: CSAPTAGANNEQFF. The CDR3, as DNA: TGCAGTGCCCCCACGGCGGGGGCGAACAATGAGCAGTTCTTC. This rearrangement joins TRBV20-1 to TRBJ2-1, with a weak D call TRBD2 (7 bases). CDR3 length: 14 residues. The germline CDR1 and CDR2 sequences are DFQATT and SNEGSKA (reference sequence). Trimming pared 6 bases from V and 5 bases from J, leaving 17 bases between.

The chain carries TRBV6-2 or TRBV6-3 and TRBJ1-2, with 7 bases fitting TRBD1. J lost 11 bases, V lost 2 bases, and 2 bases had no gene match. CDR1 is MNHEY, CDR2 SVGEGT, per germline. This CDR3 contains 11 residues. The CDR3 DNA reads TGTGCCAGCAGTTACCCGACAGGGTACACCTTC. Translation gives CASSYPTGYTF.